A selection of T cell receptor beta chains follows, all from one sample in a study of shared clonotypes between healthy human individuals. Profiling relied on immunoSEQ multiplex PCR, and the TCRdb table lists in-frame clones only, not all of them. The repertoire includes a few million clones, over 85% of them detected once, and around 0.15% sits in the top ten. Specimen: naive CD4+ T cells sorted from blood. These TCRs come from a man aged 18 to 29 in good health. CDR3s include the opening cysteine and the closing phenylalanine or tryptophan. Fields, in order: J gene, D gene, V gene, clone size, CDR3 protein. A D gene is named only where the DNA matches it firmly. The size field is filled for only some rows; it gives once, few, many or a size class.

j_gene: TRBJ2-3
d_gene: .
v_gene: TRBV7-9
abundance: .
CDR3aa: CASSQTGGRADTQYF

j_gene: TRBJ2-7
d_gene: .
v_gene: TRBV27
abundance: .
CDR3aa: CASSFKPEDHYEQYF

j_gene: TRBJ1-4
d_gene: .
v_gene: TRBV7-9
abundance: .
CDR3aa: CASSSGRGATNEKLFF

j_gene: TRBJ1-5
d_gene: .
v_gene: TRBV19
abundance: .
CDR3aa: CASSIRQDSNQPQHF

j_gene: TRBJ1-5
d_gene: .
v_gene: TRBV6-5
abundance: .
CDR3aa: CASKTGRGGNQPQHF

j_gene: TRBJ1-2
d_gene: TRBD1
v_gene: TRBV28
abundance: .
CDR3aa: CASSLGDRGNYGYTF

j_gene: TRBJ1-4
d_gene: TRBD1
v_gene: TRBV7-2
abundance: .
CDR3aa: CASSLRTGLNEKLFF

j_gene: TRBJ2-3
d_gene: TRBD1
v_gene: TRBV19
abundance: .
CDR3aa: CASSLRQGSTDTQYF

j_gene: .
d_gene: TRBD2
v_gene: TRBV19
abundance: .
CDR3aa: CASSPSGGLISEQYF

j_gene: TRBJ2-1
d_gene: .
v_gene: TRBV29-1
abundance: .
CDR3aa: CSVEAWVRSDEQFF

j_gene: TRBJ2-7
d_gene: .
v_gene: TRBV5-1
abundance: .
CDR3aa: CASSLAGVDEQYF

j_gene: TRBJ1-6
d_gene: .
v_gene: TRBV7-2
abundance: .
CDR3aa: CASSLARTGNSPLHF

j_gene: TRBJ2-1
d_gene: TRBD2
v_gene: TRBV6-1
abundance: .
CDR3aa: CASTVLAAYNEQFF

j_gene: TRBJ1-1
d_gene: .
v_gene: TRBV5-1
abundance: once
CDR3aa: CASSFMGSWATEAFF

j_gene: TRBJ2-5
d_gene: .
v_gene: TRBV5-4
abundance: .
CDR3aa: CASSLWVSQETQYF

j_gene: TRBJ2-1
d_gene: TRBD2
v_gene: TRBV4-3
abundance: .
CDR3aa: CASSRSFGGDGYNEQFF

j_gene: TRBJ2-4
d_gene: .
v_gene: TRBV5-6
abundance: .
CDR3aa: CASSFRRLAKNIQYF

j_gene: TRBJ1-5
d_gene: .
v_gene: TRBV5-5
abundance: .
CDR3aa: CASSLVETGPQHF

j_gene: TRBJ1-5
d_gene: .
v_gene: TRBV6-1
abundance: .
CDR3aa: CASSRAGSNQPQHF

j_gene: TRBJ2-5
d_gene: TRBD1
v_gene: TRBV30
abundance: once
CDR3aa: CAWSPAGRDRQYF

j_gene: TRBJ1-1
d_gene: .
v_gene: TRBV9
abundance: .
CDR3aa: CASSVVGALNTEAFF

j_gene: TRBJ1-2
d_gene: .
v_gene: TRBV4-1
abundance: .
CDR3aa: CASSHDPTETYGYTF

j_gene: TRBJ2-7
d_gene: TRBD1
v_gene: TRBV23-1
abundance: .
CDR3aa: CASSQSAGGIHEQYF

j_gene: TRBJ1-5
d_gene: .
v_gene: TRBV2
abundance: .
CDR3aa: CASSEDSRSNQPQHF

j_gene: TRBJ2-1
d_gene: .
v_gene: TRBV5-1
abundance: .
CDR3aa: CASSAAGSGEQFF

j_gene: TRBJ1-1
d_gene: .
v_gene: TRBV2
abundance: .
CDR3aa: CASRTEGDTEAFF

j_gene: TRBJ1-2
d_gene: .
v_gene: TRBV28
abundance: .
CDR3aa: CASSSGGYGYTF

j_gene: TRBJ2-2
d_gene: .
v_gene: TRBV7-2
abundance: .
CDR3aa: CASSPQGNTGELFF

j_gene: TRBJ2-7
d_gene: .
v_gene: TRBV7-9
abundance: .
CDR3aa: CASTKVGDGSSYEQYF

j_gene: TRBJ2-1
d_gene: .
v_gene: TRBV5-1
abundance: once
CDR3aa: CASMGNSYNEQFF

j_gene: TRBJ1-1
d_gene: TRBD1
v_gene: TRBV6-5
abundance: .
CDR3aa: CASSRTGGRNTEAFF

j_gene: TRBJ2-5
d_gene: TRBD1
v_gene: TRBV5-1
abundance: .
CDR3aa: CASTPPTGESGETQYF

j_gene: TRBJ2-7
d_gene: TRBD1
v_gene: TRBV6-5
abundance: .
CDR3aa: CASSRAGTGYEQYF

j_gene: TRBJ2-5
d_gene: TRBD1
v_gene: TRBV28
abundance: .
CDR3aa: CASSEAGGETQYF

j_gene: TRBJ1-3
d_gene: .
v_gene: TRBV6-6
abundance: .
CDR3aa: CASSPRETGNTIYF

j_gene: TRBJ1-6
d_gene: TRBD1
v_gene: TRBV5-1
abundance: .
CDR3aa: CASSLGQAGNSPLHF

j_gene: TRBJ2-1
d_gene: TRBD2
v_gene: TRBV2
abundance: .
CDR3aa: CASSRTSGGAGEQFF